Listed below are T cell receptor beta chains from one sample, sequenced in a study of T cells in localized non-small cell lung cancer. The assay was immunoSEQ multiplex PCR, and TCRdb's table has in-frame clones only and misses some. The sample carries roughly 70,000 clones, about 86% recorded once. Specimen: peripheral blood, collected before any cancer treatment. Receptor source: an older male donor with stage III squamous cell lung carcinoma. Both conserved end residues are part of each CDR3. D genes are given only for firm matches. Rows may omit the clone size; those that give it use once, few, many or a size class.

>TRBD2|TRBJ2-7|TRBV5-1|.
CASSLETSGLREQYF
TGCGCCAGCAGCTTGGAAACTAGCGGCTTACGTGAGCAGTACTTC
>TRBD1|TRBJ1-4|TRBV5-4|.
CASSLPRGSGNEKLFF
TGTGCCAGCAGCCTGCCCAGGGGGAGTGGGAATGAAAAACTGTTTTTT
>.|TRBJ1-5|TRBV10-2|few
CASSEGNVGNQPQHF
TGCGCCAGCAGTGAGGGTAATGTAGGGAATCAGCCCCAGCATTTT
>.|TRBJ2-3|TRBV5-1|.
CASSLVGTRTDTQYF
TGCGCCAGCAGCTTGGTAGGGACCCGCACAGATACGCAGTATTTT
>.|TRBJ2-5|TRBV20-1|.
CSGSREETQYF
TGCAGTGGAAGTCGGGAGGAGACCCAGTACTTC
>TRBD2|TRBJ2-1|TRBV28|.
CASTPLRLRSGGALEQFF
TGTGCCAGCACCCCCCTCAGACTCCGGAGCGGGGGGGCCCTTGAGCAGTTCTTC
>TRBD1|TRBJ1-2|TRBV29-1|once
CSVSQPQGAYGYTF
TGCAGCGTTTCCCAACCTCAGGGGGCCTATGGCTACACCTTC
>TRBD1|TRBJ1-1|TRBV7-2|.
CASSDRVGTEAFF
TGTGCCAGCAGCGACAGGGTAGGCACTGAAGCTTTCTTT
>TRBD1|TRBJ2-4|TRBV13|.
CASSFLQGVKNIQYF
TGTGCCAGCAGCTTCCTACAGGGGGTCAAAAACATTCAGTACTTC
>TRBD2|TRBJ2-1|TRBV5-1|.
CASSSTSGVVEQFF
TGCGCCAGCAGCTCGACTAGCGGGGTGGTTGAGCAGTTCTTC
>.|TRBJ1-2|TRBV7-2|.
CASSLGGVPYGYTF
TGTGCCAGCAGCTTAGGAGGGGTCCCGTATGGCTACACCTTC
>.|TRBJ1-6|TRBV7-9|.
CASSLDTFNSPLHF
TGTGCCAGCAGCTTAGACACCTTTAATTCACCCCTCCACTTT
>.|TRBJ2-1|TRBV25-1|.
CASSDYNEQFF
TGTGCCAGCAGTGACTACAATGAGCAGTTCTTC
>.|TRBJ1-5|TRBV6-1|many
CASSQQPNQPQHF
TGTGCCAGCAGTCAACAGCCGAATCAGCCCCAGCATTTT
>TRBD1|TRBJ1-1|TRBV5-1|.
CASSLDGTVNTEAFF
TGCGCCAGCAGCTTGGATGGGACAGTGAACACTGAAGCTTTCTTT
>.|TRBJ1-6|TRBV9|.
CASSVADNLSPLHF
TGTGCCAGCAGCGTAGCGGATAACTTATCACCCCTCCACTTT
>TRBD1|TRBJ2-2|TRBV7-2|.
CASRRTGADTGELFF
TGTGCCAGCAGACGGACAGGGGCGGACACCGGGGAGCTGTTTTTT
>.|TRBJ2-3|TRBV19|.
CASSINTGKSTDTQYF
TGTGCCAGTAGTATAAATACAGGGAAGAGCACAGATACGCAGTATTTT
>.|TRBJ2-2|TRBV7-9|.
CASSLDRQTGELFF
TGTGCCAGCAGCTTAGATAGACAAACCGGGGAGCTGTTTTTT
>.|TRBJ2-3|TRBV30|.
CAWTPLGQRSTDTQYF
TGTGCCTGGACCCCGCTGGGTCAAAGAAGTACAGATACGCAGTATTTT
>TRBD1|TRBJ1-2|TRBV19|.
CASSITGGTGGYTF
TGTGCCAGTAGTATCACAGGGGGCACTGGTGGCTACACCTTC
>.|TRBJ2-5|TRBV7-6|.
CASRGPGGQETQYF
TGTGCCAGCCGGGGACCTGGGGGGCAAGAGACCCAGTACTTC
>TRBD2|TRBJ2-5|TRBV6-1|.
CAISEPTSGGVETQYF
TGTGCCATCAGTGAGCCGACTAGCGGGGGGGTAGAGACCCAGTACTTC
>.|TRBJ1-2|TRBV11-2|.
CASSLDFSDTYGYTF
TGTGCCAGCAGCTTAGATTTTTCAGACACCTATGGCTACACCTTC
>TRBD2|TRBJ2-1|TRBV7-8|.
CASSFGTRSYNEQFF
TGTGCCAGCAGCTTTGGGACTAGATCTTACAATGAGCAGTTCTTC
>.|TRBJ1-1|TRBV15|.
CATSKGGTEAFF
TGTGCCACCAGCAAGGGGGGCACTGAAGCTTTCTTT
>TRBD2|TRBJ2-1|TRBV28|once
CASNPSGEYNEQFF
TGTGCCAGCAACCCTAGCGGGGAGTACAATGAGCAGTTCTTC
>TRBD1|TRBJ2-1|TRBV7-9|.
CASGQGASHEQFF
TGTGCCAGCGGACAGGGGGCGTCCCATGAGCAGTTCTTC
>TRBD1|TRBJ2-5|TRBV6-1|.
CASNRDRGRETQYF
TGTGCCAGCAATAGGGACAGGGGGCGAGAGACCCAGTACTTC